In this sample, the clone carrying this T cell receptor beta chain turned up once. Its antigen is not identified. This entry belongs to a study of long-term antiretroviral therapy in people with HIV. At survey level, the immunoSEQ assay was run in its v3.0 version. Sequencing aimed at roughly 35,000-50,000 T-cell genomes per sample. TCRdb's copy holds only in-frame clones and misses some; the assay was immunoSEQ multiplex PCR. Here the sample spans about 15,000 clones, about 86% being singletons. V lost 1 base and J 0 bases, leaving 10 bases between the germline ends. Germline V gene sequence: CDR1 MGHRA, CDR2 YSYEKL. This CDR3 comprises 16 residues. Clinicians in the United States treated all participants with HIV. Study outcomes and limitations: Pre-ART expanded TRB clones stayed dominant throughout, though often decreasing after ART.

The receptor's source is a man in his forties or fifties with HIV. Sequencing was performed on unsorted PBMCs, taken just before starting antiretroviral therapy. The V gene is TRBV4-1, the J gene TRBJ1-5; maybe TRBD1 (5 bases). CDR3: CASSQGVGDSNQPQHF. In DNA form, the CDR3 reads TGCGCCAGCAGCCAAGGGGTAGGGGATAGCAATCAGCCCCAGCATTTT.